This T cell receptor beta chain comes out of a study of blood T cell repertoires in COVID-19. Overall study context: Acute and convalescent COVID-19 specimens originated in the United States, Italy and Spain. T cells, B-cell-depleted T cells, or PBMCs provided the cDNA or gDNA that served as material.

As handled by the study authors: It was from reference gene primer amplification that nucleated cell counts were estimated. The data were produced by immunoSEQ multiplex PCR, yet TCRdb's version contains in-frame clones alone and is incomplete. V, J and clone size derive from that table, while D and trimming were established from the DNA sequence. The sample consists of about 250,000 clones, around nine tenths of them appearing once. The CDR3 spans 15 residues. Looked up from germline, CDR1 is MNHNS and CDR2 is SASEGT. V shed 2 bases and J 1 base; nucleotides not matched to a gene: 4. V usage is TRBV6-1 and J usage is TRBJ2-7; 8 bases fit TRBD2. Sample: peripheral blood. This clonotype was sampled from a man at least 80 years old with acute or convalescent COVID-19. CDR3 bases: TGTGCCAGCAGTGAACCACTAGCGGAGTCCTACGAGCAGTACTTC. Its protein is CASSEPLAESYEQYF.